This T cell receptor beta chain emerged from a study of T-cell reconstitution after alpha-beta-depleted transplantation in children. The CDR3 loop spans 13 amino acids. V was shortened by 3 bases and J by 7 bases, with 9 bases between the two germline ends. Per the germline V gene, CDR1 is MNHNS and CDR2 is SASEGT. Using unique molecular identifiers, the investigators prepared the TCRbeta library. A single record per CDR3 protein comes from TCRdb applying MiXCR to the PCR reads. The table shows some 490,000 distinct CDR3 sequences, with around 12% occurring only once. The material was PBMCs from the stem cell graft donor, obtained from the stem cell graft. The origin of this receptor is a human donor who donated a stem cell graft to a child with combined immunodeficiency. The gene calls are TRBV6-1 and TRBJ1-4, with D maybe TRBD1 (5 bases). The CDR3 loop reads CASSDQGSEKLFF. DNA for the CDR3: TGTGCCAGCAGTGACCAGGGTTCTGAAAAACTGTTTTTT.